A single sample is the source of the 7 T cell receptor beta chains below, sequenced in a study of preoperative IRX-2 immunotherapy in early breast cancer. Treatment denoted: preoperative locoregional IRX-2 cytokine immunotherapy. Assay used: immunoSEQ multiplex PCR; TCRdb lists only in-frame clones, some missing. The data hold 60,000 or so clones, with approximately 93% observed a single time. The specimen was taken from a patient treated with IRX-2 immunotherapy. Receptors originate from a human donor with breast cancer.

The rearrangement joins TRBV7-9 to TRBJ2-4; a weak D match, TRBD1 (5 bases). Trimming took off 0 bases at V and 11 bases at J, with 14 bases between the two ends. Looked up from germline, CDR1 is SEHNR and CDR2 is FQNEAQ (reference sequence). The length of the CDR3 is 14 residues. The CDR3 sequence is CASSLALGRAVQYF. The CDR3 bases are TGTGCCAGCAGCTTAGCGCTGGGCAGGGCGGTTCAGTACTTC.

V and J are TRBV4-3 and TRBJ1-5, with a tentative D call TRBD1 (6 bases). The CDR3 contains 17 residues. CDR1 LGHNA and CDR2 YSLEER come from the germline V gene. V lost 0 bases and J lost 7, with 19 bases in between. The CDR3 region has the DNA TGCGCCAGCAGCCAAGATTATCCCGCACAGGGCGGCCAGCCCCAGCATTTT. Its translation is CASSQDYPAQGGQPQHF.

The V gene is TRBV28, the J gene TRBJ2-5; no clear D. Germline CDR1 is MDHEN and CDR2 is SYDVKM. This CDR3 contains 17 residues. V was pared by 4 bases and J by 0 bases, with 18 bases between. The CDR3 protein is CASSSPAKAPYQETQYF. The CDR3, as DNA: TGTGCCAGCAGTTCCCCCGCCAAAGCCCCATACCAAGAGACCCAGTACTTC.

The CDR3 spells CASSVDWDSPLHF. CDR3 sequence (DNA): TGTGCCAGCAGTGTGGATTGGGATTCACCCCTCCACTTT. The chain carries TRBV27 and TRBJ1-6; no clear D gene. The CDR3 totals 13 residues. Germline loops: CDR1 MNHEY, CDR2 SMNVEV (reference sequence). Trimming took 5 bases from V and 8 from J, leaving 10 bases between them.

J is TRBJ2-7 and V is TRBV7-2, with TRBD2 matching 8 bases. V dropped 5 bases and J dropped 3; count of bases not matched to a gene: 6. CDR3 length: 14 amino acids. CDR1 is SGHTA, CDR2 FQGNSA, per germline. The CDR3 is CASSLQGLDYEQYF. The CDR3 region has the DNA TGTGCCAGCAGCCTCCAGGGACTAGACTACGAGCAGTACTTC.

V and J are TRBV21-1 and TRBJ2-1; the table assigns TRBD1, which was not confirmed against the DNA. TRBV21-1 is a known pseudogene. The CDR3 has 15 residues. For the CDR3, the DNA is TGTGCCAGCAGCAAAGTGAGCAGGGGTGGGACTGAGCAGTTCTTC. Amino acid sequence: CASSKVSRGGTEQFF.

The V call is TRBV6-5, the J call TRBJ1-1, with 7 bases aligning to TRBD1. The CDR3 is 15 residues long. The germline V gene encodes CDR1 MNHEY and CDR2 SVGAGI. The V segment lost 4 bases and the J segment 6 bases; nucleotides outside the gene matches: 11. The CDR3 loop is CASSSNQHRGSEAFF. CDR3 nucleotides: TGTGCCAGCAGTTCGAACCAGCACAGGGGCTCTGAAGCTTTCTTT.